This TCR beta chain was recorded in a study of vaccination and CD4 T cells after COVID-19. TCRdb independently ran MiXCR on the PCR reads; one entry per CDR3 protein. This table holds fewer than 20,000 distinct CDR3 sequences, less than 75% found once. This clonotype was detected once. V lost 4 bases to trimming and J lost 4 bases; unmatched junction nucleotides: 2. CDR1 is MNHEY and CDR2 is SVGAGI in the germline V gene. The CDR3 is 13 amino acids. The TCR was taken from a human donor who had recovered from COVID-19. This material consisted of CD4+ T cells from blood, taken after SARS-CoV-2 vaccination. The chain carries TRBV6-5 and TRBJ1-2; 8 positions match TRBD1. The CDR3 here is CASSSGGGYGYTF. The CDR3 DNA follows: TGTGCCAGCAGTTCAGGGGGCGGCTATGGCTACACCTTC.